The rows below give T cell receptor beta chains drawn from one sample of a study of CD8 T cells in Susac syndrome. MiXCR, run by TCRdb on the immunoSEQ multiplex PCR reads, gives a single entry per CDR3 protein. The sample comprises approximately 210,000 distinct CDR3 sequences, roughly 93% of which are singletons, and under 0.2% rests with the top ten. Sequencing was performed on CD4+ T cells from PBMCs. The source is a human donor with Susac syndrome. Both conserved end residues are part of each CDR3. A D gene is named only where the DNA matches it firmly. Only some rows state a clone size, as once, few, many or a class for expanded clones.

V gene	D gene	clone size	J gene	CDR3 protein	CDR3 DNA
TRBV20-1	-	-	TRBJ2-3	CSARDGGPARTDTQYF	TGCAGTGCTAGAGATGGAGGGCCCGCTCGCACAGATACGCAGTATTTT
TRBV5-1	-	-	TRBJ2-6	CASSLQSRTTYSGANVLTF	TGCGCCAGCAGCTTGCAATCCCGGACAACATACTCTGGGGCCAACGTCCTGACTTTC
TRBV20-1	TRBD1	-	TRBJ2-3	CSAPGTGDPNTQYF	TGCAGTGCCCCCGGGACAGGGGATCCGAATACGCAGTATTTT
TRBV7-9	-	-	TRBJ1-1	CASSTLGVNTEAFF	TGTGCCAGCAGCACCCTCGGCGTGAACACTGAAGCTTTCTTT
TRBV5-6	TRBD2	-	TRBJ2-5	CASSFTGGRETQYF	TGTGCCAGCAGCTTTACGGGAGGGAGGGAGACCCAGTACTTC
TRBV6-5	TRBD2	-	TRBJ2-5	CASKRGQETQYF	TGTGCCAGCAAGCGGGGCCAAGAGACCCAGTACTTC
TRBV29-1	-	-	TRBJ1-1	CSVDTGKRTEAFF	TGCAGCGTTGATACAGGGAAAAGGACTGAAGCTTTCTTT
TRBV5-1	-	-	TRBJ1-5	CASSWGTSKNQPQHF	TGCGCCAGCAGCTGGGGGACCAGCAAGAACCAGCCCCAGCATTTT
TRBV27	TRBD2	-	TRBJ2-2	CASSGLAGGPGELFF	TGTGCCAGCAGTGGACTAGCGGGGGGGCCCGGGGAGCTGTTTTTT
TRBV20-1	-	-	TRBJ1-5	CSASAIPGPQHF	TGCAGTGCTAGTGCTATACCGGGGCCCCAGCATTTT
TRBV5-1	TRBD1	once	TRBJ1-2	CASSSRQGGLYGYTF	TGCGCCAGCAGCTCTCGACAGGGGGGCTTATATGGCTACACCTTC
TRBV4-3	-	few	TRBJ1-5	CASSQEAPSNQPQHF	TGCGCCAGCAGCCAGGAGGCTCCTAGCAATCAGCCCCAGCATTTT
TRBV7-3	TRBD2	once	TRBJ2-1	CASSWTSGAYNEQFF	TGTGCCAGCAGCTGGACTAGTGGGGCCTACAATGAGCAGTTCTTC
TRBV6-5	-	-	TRBJ2-2	CASSYLGSGELFF	TGTGCCAGCAGTTACTTGGGGAGCGGGGAGCTGTTTTTT
TRBV5-4	TRBD2	-	TRBJ2-3	CASSLQRGVNTDTQYF	TGTGCCAGCAGCTTGCAGCGGGGGGTGAACACAGATACGCAGTATTTT
TRBV30	TRBD2	-	TRBJ2-5	CAWSGEGPETQYF	TGTGCCTGGAGTGGGGAGGGGCCGGAGACCCAGTACTTC
TRBV6-1	-	few	TRBJ2-1	CASSEWGPYNEQFF	TGTGCCAGCAGTGAATGGGGGCCTTACAATGAGCAGTTCTTC
TRBV9	-	-	TRBJ1-1	CASSVARDTEAFF	TGTGCCAGCAGCGTAGCCAGGGACACTGAAGCTTTCTTT
TRBV20-1	-	-	TRBJ2-5	CSAAGGGVQETQYF	TGCAGTGCGGCAGGAGGGGGGGTCCAAGAGACCCAGTACTTC
TRBV20-1	TRBD2	-	TRBJ2-3	CSARDGGGMATQYF	TGCAGTGCTAGAGACGGGGGGGGTATGGCTACGCAGTATTTT
TRBV5-1	TRBD1	-	TRBJ2-1	CASSKGTGPLSEQFF	TGCGCCAGCAGCAAAGGGACAGGCCCTTTAAGTGAGCAGTTCTTC
TRBV15	-	-	TRBJ1-4	CATSRGKTNEKLFF	TGTGCCACCAGCAGAGGGAAAACTAATGAAAAACTGTTTTTT
TRBV5-1	-	few	TRBJ2-2	CASSLEPTGGELFF	TGCGCCAGCAGCTTGGAACCCACAGGCGGGGAGCTGTTTTTT
TRBV4-3	TRBD2	-	TRBJ2-1	CASSQWPAGGNNEQFF	TGCGCCAGCAGCCAGTGGCCAGCGGGGGGGAACAATGAGCAGTTCTTC
TRBV4-3	-	-	TRBJ2-3	CASSQTRGPLVTQYF	TGCGCCAGCAGCCAGACGCGGGGGCCGCTGGTTACGCAGTATTTT
TRBV5-1	-	-	TRBJ1-2	CASSLATGRSNYGYTF	TGCGCCAGCAGCTTGGCAACGGGACGCTCAAACTATGGCTACACCTTC
TRBV6-5	TRBD1	once	TRBJ2-1	CASSYSTGIKMVF	TGTGCCAGCAGTTACTCGACAGGGATCAAAATGGTCTTC
TRBV5-4	-	-	TRBJ1-2	CASSFTGKGYTF	TGTGCCAGCAGCTTCACAGGGAAAGGCTACACCTTC
TRBV20-1	-	-	TRBJ1-1	CSARDMRAFF	TGCAGTGCTAGAGATATGCGAGCTTTCTTT
TRBV12-5	-	once	TRBJ1-1	CASGAVNTEAFF	TGTGCTAGTGGAGCGGTAAACACTGAAGCTTTCTTT
TRBV3-1	-	-	TRBJ2-7	CASSYRSYEQYF	TGTGCCAGCAGCTACCGGTCCTACGAGCAGTACTTC
TRBV6-5	-	-	TRBJ2-1	CASSAQGPPYNEQFF	TGTGCCAGCAGTGCGCAGGGTCCCCCCTACAATGAGCAGTTCTTC
TRBV5-5	-	-	TRBJ1-4	CASSGGSTNEKLFF	TGTGCCAGCAGCGGGGGGAGTACTAATGAAAAACTGTTTTTT
TRBV6-2/TRBV6-3	-	-	TRBJ1-5	CASSSSRVRNQPQHF	TGTGCCAGCAGTTCCTCGAGGGTGAGGAATCAGCCCCAGCATTTT
TRBV6-2/TRBV6-3	-	-	TRBJ2-7	CASSPLYRSPYEQYF	TGTGCCAGCAGTCCCCTTTACAGATCTCCCTACGAGCAGTACTTC
TRBV7-6	-	-	TRBJ2-7	CASSPGPGAYEQYF	TGTGCCAGCAGCCCGGGACCTGGGGCATACGAGCAGTACTTC
TRBV6-5	-	-	TRBJ1-6	CASSSPTDLDSPLHF	TGTGCCAGCAGTTCGCCGACCGACCTGGATTCACCCCTCCACTTT
TRBV9	-	-	TRBJ1-6	CASSAPVGSAYNSPLHF	TGTGCCAGCAGCGCCCCCGTGGGAAGCGCCTATAATTCACCCCTCCACTTT
TRBV27	TRBD2	-	TRBJ2-2	CATGTSGGRNTGELFF	TGTGCCACCGGGACTAGCGGGGGTAGGAACACCGGGGAGCTGTTTTTT
TRBV25-1	-	-	TRBJ1-4	CASSEPINEKLFF	TGTGCCAGCAGTGAGCCTATTAATGAAAAACTGTTTTTT
TRBV7-3	-	-	TRBJ1-1	CASSREGTEAFF	TGTGCCAGCAGCCGCGAGGGCACTGAAGCTTTCTTT
TRBV4-3	TRBD1	once	TRBJ2-4	CASSQATGGIQYF	TGCGCCAGCAGCCAAGCAACAGGGGGGATTCAGTACTTC
TRBV3-1	-	once	TRBJ1-1	CASSQSTINTEAFF	TGTGCCAGCAGCCAATCTACCATTAACACTGAAGCTTTCTTT
TRBV12-3/TRBV12-4	-	-	TRBJ1-6	CASSLGGNSPLHF	TGTGCCAGCAGTTTAGGAGGTAATTCACCCCTCCACTTT
TRBV28	TRBD1	-	TRBJ1-3	CASSLTGDRNTIYF	TGTGCCAGCAGTCTAACAGGGGACCGAAACACCATATATTTT
TRBV20-1	-	-	TRBJ1-1	CSARKTGRVNTEAFF	TGCAGTGCTAGAAAGACAGGTCGGGTGAACACTGAAGCTTTCTTT
TRBV12-3/TRBV12-4	TRBD1	-	TRBJ1-5	CASSPGQGSNQPQHF	TGTGCCAGCAGTCCGGGACAGGGATCGAACCAGCCCCAGCATTTT
TRBV29-1	-	-	TRBJ2-1	CSAIAESSYNEQFF	TGCAGCGCTATAGCGGAGAGCTCCTACAATGAGCAGTTCTTC
TRBV30	-	-	TRBJ1-2	CAWSLSVGAYGYTF	TGTGCCTGGAGTTTGTCTGTGGGGGCCTATGGCTACACCTTC
TRBV20-1	-	-	TRBJ2-1	CSAFGGSYNEQFF	TGCAGTGCCTTCGGGGGCTCCTACAATGAGCAGTTCTTC
TRBV6-2/TRBV6-3	-	-	TRBJ1-5	CASSPIPSNQPQHF	TGTGCCAGCAGCCCGATACCTAGCAATCAGCCCCAGCATTTT
TRBV29-1	-	-	TRBJ2-5	CSVAGSVETQYF	TGCAGCGTTGCAGGGTCTGTGGAGACCCAGTACTTC
TRBV3-1	TRBD1	-	TRBJ2-7	CASSQGPTGAGEQYF	TGTGCCAGCAGCCAAGGCCCTACAGGGGCAGGCGAGCAGTACTTC